This TCR beta chain is from a study of T cell responses to AZD1222 COVID-19 vaccine. Notes on the study in general: Vaccine-associated CD4 TCRs spanned spike, dominant at 160-218 and 743-854. Spike-specific TCRs gained breadth and depth after people received two AZD1222 doses. Repertoires were sampled only after the peak T cell response.

With regard to this clone: Its antigen is not identified.

Produced via immunoSEQ multiplex PCR; TCRdb's table is partial and in-frame only. The top ten hold roughly 5.4% of the sample, which has 130,000 or so clones, about 89% seen once. Germline V gene sequence: CDR1 LNHDA, CDR2 SQIVND (reference sequence). This CDR3 is built from 16 residues. V shed 3 bases and J shed 0 bases, with 11 bases lying between them. Sequencing was performed on peripheral blood, taken on day 0 of AZD1222 vaccination. This chain links TRBV19 with TRBJ1-4; TRBD1 is a possible D gene (5 bases). This receptor was identified in an adult in good health. The CDR3 DNA follows: TGTGCCAGTAGTATGGGGGGGAAGGCAACTAATGAAAAACTGTTTTTT. It is translated as CASSMGGKATNEKLFF.